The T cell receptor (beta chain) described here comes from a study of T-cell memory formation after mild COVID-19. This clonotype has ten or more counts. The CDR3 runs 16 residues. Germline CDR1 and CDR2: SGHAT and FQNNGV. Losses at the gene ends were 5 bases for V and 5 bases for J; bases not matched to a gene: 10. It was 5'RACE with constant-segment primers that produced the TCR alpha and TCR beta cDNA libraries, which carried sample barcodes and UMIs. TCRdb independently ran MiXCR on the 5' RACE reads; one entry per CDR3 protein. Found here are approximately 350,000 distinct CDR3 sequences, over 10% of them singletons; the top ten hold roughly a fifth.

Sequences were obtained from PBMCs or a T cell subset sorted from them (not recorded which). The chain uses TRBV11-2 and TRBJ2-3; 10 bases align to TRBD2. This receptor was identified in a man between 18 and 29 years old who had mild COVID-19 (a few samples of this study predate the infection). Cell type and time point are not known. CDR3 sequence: CASSPLAGAEGDTQYF. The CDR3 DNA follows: TGTGCCAGCAGCCCCCTAGCGGGGGCCGAGGGAGATACGCAGTATTTT.